The 2 T cell receptor beta chains given below trace back to one sample, sequenced in a study of T cell repertoires in cytomegalovirus infection. TCRdb processed the reads anew with MiXCR; each CDR3 protein has one entry. Among more than 150,000 distinct CDR3 sequences, roughly 30% were seen once, and the ten largest hold just over 30%. The source material was PBMCs. These receptor sequences come from a human donor in good health (CMV status not recorded). Some clones in this sample may be carry-over from other donors' samples.

This clonotype has only a few counts. The rearrangement joins TRBV28 to TRBJ1-1; 7 bases match TRBD1. The CDR3 spans 15 residues. The V segment lost 4 bases and the J segment 7 bases; nucleotides outside the gene matches: 12. Germline CDR1 and CDR2: MDHEN and SYDVKM. The CDR3 sequence is CASSSFKGALGEAFF. The CDR3 DNA sequence: TGTGCCAGCAGTTCCTTTAAGGGGGCGCTTGGTGAAGCTTTCTTT.

This clonotype was seen many times. This sequence joins TRBV7-9 and TRBJ2-7, with 8 bases identical to TRBD1. This CDR3 is built from 16 residues. J was trimmed by 2 bases and V by 5 bases; bases with no gene match: 11. Germline loops: CDR1 SEHNR, CDR2 FQNEAQ (reference sequence). The CDR3 loop reads CASSPSGRGQPYEQYF. In DNA form, the CDR3 reads TGTGCCAGCAGCCCATCAGGCAGGGGGCAACCCTACGAGCAGTACTTC. Full variable domain (outside the CDR3, taken from reference TRBV7-9 and TRBJ2-7): DTGVSQNPRHKITKRGQNVTFRCDPISEHNRLYWYRQTLGQGPEFLTYFQNEAQLEKSRLLSDRFSAERPKGSFSTLEIQRTEQGDSAMYLCASSPSGRGQPYEQYFGPGTRLTVT.